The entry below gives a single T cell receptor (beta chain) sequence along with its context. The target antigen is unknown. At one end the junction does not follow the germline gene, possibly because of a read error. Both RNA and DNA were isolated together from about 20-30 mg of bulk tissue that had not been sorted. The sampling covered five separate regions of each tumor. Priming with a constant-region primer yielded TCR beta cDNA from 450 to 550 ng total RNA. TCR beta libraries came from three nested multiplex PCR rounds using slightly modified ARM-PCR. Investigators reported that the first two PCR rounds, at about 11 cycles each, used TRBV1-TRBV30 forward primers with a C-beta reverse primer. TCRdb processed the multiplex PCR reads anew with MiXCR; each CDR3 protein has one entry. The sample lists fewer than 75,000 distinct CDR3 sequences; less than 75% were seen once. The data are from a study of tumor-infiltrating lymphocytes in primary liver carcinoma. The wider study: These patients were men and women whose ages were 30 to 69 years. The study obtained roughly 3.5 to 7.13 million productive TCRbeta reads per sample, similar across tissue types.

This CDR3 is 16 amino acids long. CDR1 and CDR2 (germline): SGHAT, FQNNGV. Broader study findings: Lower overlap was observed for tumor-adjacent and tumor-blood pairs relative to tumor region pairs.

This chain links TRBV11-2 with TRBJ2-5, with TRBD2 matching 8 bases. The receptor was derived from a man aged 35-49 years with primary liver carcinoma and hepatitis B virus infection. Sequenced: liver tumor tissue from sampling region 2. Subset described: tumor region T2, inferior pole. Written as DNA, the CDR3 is TGTGTCAGCCGCCAAACTCCTGGCGGGGGGAAGGAGACCCAATACTTC. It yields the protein CVSRQTPGGGKETQYF.